This TCR beta chain was sequenced during a study of T cell repertoires in cytomegalovirus infection. This clonotype has a handful of counts. What it recognizes is unknown. Germline values: CDR1 MNHNY, CDR2 SVGAGI (reference sequence). With 10 bases clipped from V and 0 bases from J, the junction kept 11 bases outside the gene matches. The CDR3 is 15 residues long. TCRdb ran MiXCR on the reads and lists one entry per CDR3 protein. This sample has approximately 1,000,000 distinct CDR3 sequences, with 30% to 40% found just once. V is TRBV6-6 and J is TRBJ1-2, with 7 bases fitting TRBD1. Sequencing was performed on cultured CD8+ T cells from PBMCs, taken from culture after CMV antigen stimulation. This TCR was sampled from a human donor in good health (CMV status not recorded). Some clones in this sample may be carry-over from other donors' samples. The CDR3 DNA is TGTGCCACCCACCGGGACAGACTCCCTAACTATGGCTACACCTTC. Its protein is CATHRDRLPNYGYTF.